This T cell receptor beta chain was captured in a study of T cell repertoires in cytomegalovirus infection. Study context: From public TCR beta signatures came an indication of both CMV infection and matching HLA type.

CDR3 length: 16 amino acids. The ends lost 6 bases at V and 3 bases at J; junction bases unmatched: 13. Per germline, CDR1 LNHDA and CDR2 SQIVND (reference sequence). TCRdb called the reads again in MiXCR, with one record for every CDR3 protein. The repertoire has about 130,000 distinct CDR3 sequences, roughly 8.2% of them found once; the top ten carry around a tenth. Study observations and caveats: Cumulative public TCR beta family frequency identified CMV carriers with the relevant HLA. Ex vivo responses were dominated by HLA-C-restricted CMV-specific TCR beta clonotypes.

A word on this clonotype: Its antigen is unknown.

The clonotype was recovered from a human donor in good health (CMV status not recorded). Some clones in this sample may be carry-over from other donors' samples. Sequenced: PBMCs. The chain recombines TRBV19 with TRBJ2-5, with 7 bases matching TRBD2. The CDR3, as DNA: TGTGCCAGTAGCCCACGTGGGGGGGGAATCGAAGAGACCCAGTACTTC. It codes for CASSPRGGGIEETQYF.